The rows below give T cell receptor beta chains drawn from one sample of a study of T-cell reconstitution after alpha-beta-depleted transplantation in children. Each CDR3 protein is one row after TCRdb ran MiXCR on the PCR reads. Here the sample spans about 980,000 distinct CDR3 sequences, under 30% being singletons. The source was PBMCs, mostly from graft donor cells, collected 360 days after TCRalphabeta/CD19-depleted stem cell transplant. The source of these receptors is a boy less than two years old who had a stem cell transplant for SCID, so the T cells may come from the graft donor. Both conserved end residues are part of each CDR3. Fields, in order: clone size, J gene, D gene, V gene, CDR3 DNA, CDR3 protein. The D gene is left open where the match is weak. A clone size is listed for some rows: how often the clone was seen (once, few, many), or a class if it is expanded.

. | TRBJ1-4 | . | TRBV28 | TGTGCCAGCAGCCGGGGATGGCAGGGTAAACTGTTTTTT | CASSRGWQGKLFF
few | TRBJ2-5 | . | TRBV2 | TGTGCCAGCAGTGTGGGCCGGGGGACACAAGAGACCCAGTACTTC | CASSVGRGTQETQYF
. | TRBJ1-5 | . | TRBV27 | TGTGCCAGCAGTCCCCGCAATCAGCCCCAGCATTTT | CASSPRNQPQHF
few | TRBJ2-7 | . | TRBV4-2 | TGTGCCAGCAGCCAAGTACCGCAGGGTCCCGAGCAGTACTTC | CASSQVPQGPEQYF
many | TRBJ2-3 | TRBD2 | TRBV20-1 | TGCAGTGCTCACGAGACTAGCTTCGGCACAGATACGCAGTATTTT | CSAHETSFGTDTQYF
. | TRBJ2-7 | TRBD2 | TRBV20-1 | TGCAGTGCTCGAGACCCGCGGGGGGCCACCTACGAGCAGTACTTC | CSARDPRGATYEQYF
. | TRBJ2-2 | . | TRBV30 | TGTGCCTGGAGTGTAGCAGTTGGGGGGTGGACCGGGGAGCTGTTTTTT | CAWSVAVGGWTGELFF
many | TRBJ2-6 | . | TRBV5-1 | TGCGCCAGCAGCTTAGGTGGGCTGAGGGCCAACGTCCTGACTTTC | CASSLGGLRANVLTF
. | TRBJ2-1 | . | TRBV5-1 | TGCGCCAGCAGCTTGGATGGGGGCAGGGTCTACAATGAGCAGTTCTTC | CASSLDGGRVYNEQFF
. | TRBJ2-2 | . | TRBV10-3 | TGTGCCATCAGTGAGCCAAGGGGGTCCTCGAACACCGGGGAGCTGTTTTTT | CAISEPRGSSNTGELFF
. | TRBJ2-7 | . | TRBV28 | TGTGCCAATTCTATCAGGGACTTCTACGAGCAGTACTTC | CANSIRDFYEQYF
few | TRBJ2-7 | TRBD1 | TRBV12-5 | TGTGCTAGTGGTTCCCCGGACAGGGGAATTATCTACGAGCAGTACTTC | CASGSPDRGIIYEQYF
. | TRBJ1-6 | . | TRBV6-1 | TGTGCCTCCTCCGCCTCGAGCTCCTATAATTCACCCCTCCACTTT | CASSASSSYNSPLHF
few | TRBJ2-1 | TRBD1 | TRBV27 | TGTGCCAGCAGGACCACGACAGGGCTAAATGAGCAGTTCTTC | CASRTTTGLNEQFF
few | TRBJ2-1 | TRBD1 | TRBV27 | TGTGCCAGCAGCTATCGGACAGGGCTAGCTTTGGAGCAGTTCTTC | CASSYRTGLALEQFF